These 9 T cell receptor beta chains were sequenced from one sample in a study of blood T cell repertoires in COVID-19. Sequencing was performed with immunoSEQ multiplex PCR; in TCRdb, only in-frame clones are kept and a portion is missing. The data show about 120,000 clones, approximately 87% seen once. The specimen sequenced was peripheral blood. The receptors were sampled from a man aged 60-69 years with acute or convalescent COVID-19.

Note on this clone: Additional DNA sequences in this sample encode the identical CDR3. The V call is TRBV7-2, the J call TRBJ2-3, with D tentatively TRBD2 (6 bases). With 6 bases removed from V and 2 bases from J, the gap between germline ends came to 9 bases. The CDR3 has 13 residues. The germline V gene has CDR1 SGHTA and CDR2 FQGNSA. CDR3 DNA sequence: TGTGCCAGCAGTCGGGACTTCACAGATACGCAGTATTTT. Translated, it gives CASSRDFTDTQYF.

This clone was picked up one time. The V gene is TRBV27, the J gene TRBJ2-3; possibly TRBD1 for D (6 bases). The CDR3 totals 14 residues. The germline V and J ends were trimmed by 3 bases and 4 bases, with 11 bases remaining between them. Germline-derived CDR1 and CDR2 are MNHEY and SMNVEV (reference sequence). In nucleotides, the CDR3 is TGTGCCAGCAGTTTCACAGGGCTCGCAGATACGCAGTATTTT. Translating it yields CASSFTGLADTQYF.

The rearrangement joins TRBV9 to TRBJ1-5, with no clear D. The CDR3 totals 13 residues. Germline V gives CDR1 SGDLS, CDR2 YYNGEE. V lost 3 bases to trimming and J lost 0 bases, with 4 bases between them. The DNA for the CDR3 is TGTGCCAGCAGCGGGCTTAGCAATCAGCCCCAGCATTTT. It is translated as CASSGLSNQPQHF. The full variable domain, its missing parts supplied by reference TRBV9 and TRBJ1-5, is DSGVTQTPKHLITATGQRVTLRCSPRSGDLSVYWYQQSLDQGLQFLIQYYNGEERAKGNILERFSAQQFPDLHSELNLSSLELGDSALYFCASSGLSNQPQHFGDGTRLSIL.

The rearrangement uses TRBV5-1 and TRBJ2-2; a possible D gene is TRBD1 (7 bases). There are 15 residues in the CDR3. The V gene's germline CDR1 is SGHRS and CDR2 YFSETQ. Trimming pared 3 bases from V and 7 bases from J, leaving 16 bases between. The CDR3 reads CASSWGDRRGGELFF. In DNA, the CDR3 is TGCGCCAGCAGCTGGGGGGACAGACGGGGCGGGGAGCTGTTTTTT.

This chain joins TRBV21-1 and TRBJ1-1; the table's D call, TRBD1, has no DNA check behind it. TRBV21-1 constitutes a pseudogene. The CDR3 spans 21 residues. Here the CDR3 reads CASSKKNWGDRPVGVNTEAFF. The DNA for the CDR3 is TGTGCCAGCAGCAAAAAAAACTGGGGGGACAGGCCGGTAGGGGTGAACACTGAAGCTTTCTTT.

The gene calls are TRBV5-1 and TRBJ2-1; TRBD2 agrees at 7 bases. CDR1 is SGHRS and CDR2 is YFSETQ in the germline V gene. The length of the CDR3 is 16 residues. V gave up 5 bases and J gave up 0 bases; unmatched junction bases: 8. The CDR3 loop is CASRPTGTTSYNEQFF. CDR3 in DNA: TGCGCCAGCAGACCTACCGGGACTACCTCCTACAATGAGCAGTTCTTC.

The chain carries TRBV6-5 and TRBJ2-7; 7 positions agree with TRBD1. The CDR3 has 13 residues. Germline V gene sequence: CDR1 MNHEY, CDR2 SVGAGI. J lost 1 base, V lost 8 bases, and 5 bases had no gene match. CDR3 in DNA: TGTGCCAGCCTAACGGGACAGTCCTACGAGCAGTACTTC. Translating gives CASLTGQSYEQYF.

The table lists this clone with a count of one. The genes are TRBV5-5 and TRBJ2-7, with 14 bases lining up with TRBD2. CDR1 and CDR2 (germline): SGHKS, YYEKEE (reference sequence). The CDR3 runs 17 residues. J gave up 4 bases and V 4 bases, and 10 bases lay outside the gene matches. The CDR3 here is CASSPPGLAGVSYEQYF. CDR3 in DNA: TGTGCCAGCAGCCCGCCGGGACTAGCGGGAGTTTCTTACGAGCAGTACTTC.

The CDR3 nucleotides are TGTGCCAGCAGCCACAGGGGGCGGACTGAAGCTTTCTTT. Translating gives CASSHRGRTEAFF. The rearrangement joins TRBV28 to TRBJ1-1, with TRBD1 matching over 9 bases. Germline V gives CDR1 MDHEN, CDR2 SYDVKM. The V and J ends lost 6 bases and 5 bases, in that order; junction bases with no gene match: 4. The CDR3 totals 13 residues.